This T cell receptor beta chain appears in the sequencing data of a study of Graves' ophthalmopathy and Graves' hyperthyroidism. About the research overall: The term stable hyperthyroidism indicated an absence of ophthalmopathy within 18 months of follow-up.

Germline CDR1 reads ENHRY; CDR2 reads SYGVKD. The CDR3 sequence is 15 residues long. Study-wide findings and caveats: Separation of ophthalmopathy from stable hyperthyroidism was achieved by a 13-signature model, at roughly 88% sensitivity and just over 80% specificity.

Only newly diagnosed hyperthyroidism patients aged 18 to 65, with under 2 months' duration, were enrolled. Serum thyroxine and TRAb, along with clinical symptoms, thyroid ultrasound and orbital computed tomography, were what diagnosis relied on. In the case of this clonotype: Its specificity is not known. Sequence at one end of the junction differs from germline and may be a read error.

Scientists amplified the TCR beta CDR3 regions from RNA transcripts. An opening RT-PCR round employed HTBI primers and preceded a second-round multiplex PCR. TCRdb analysed the multiplex PCR reads with MiXCR anew, one entry per CDR3 protein. The table has about 1.1 million distinct CDR3 sequences, 35% to 45% seen once. Sequenced material: peripheral blood or thyroid tissue (not recorded which). The TCR was taken from an adult man with Graves' hyperthyroidism. The V gene is TRBV10-3, the J gene TRBJ1-2; 9 bases match TRBD1. CDR3 DNA sequence: TGTGCCAGCAGTCGTTCTCGGACAGGGGACCATGGCTACACCTTC. Its translation: CASSRSRTGDHGYTF.